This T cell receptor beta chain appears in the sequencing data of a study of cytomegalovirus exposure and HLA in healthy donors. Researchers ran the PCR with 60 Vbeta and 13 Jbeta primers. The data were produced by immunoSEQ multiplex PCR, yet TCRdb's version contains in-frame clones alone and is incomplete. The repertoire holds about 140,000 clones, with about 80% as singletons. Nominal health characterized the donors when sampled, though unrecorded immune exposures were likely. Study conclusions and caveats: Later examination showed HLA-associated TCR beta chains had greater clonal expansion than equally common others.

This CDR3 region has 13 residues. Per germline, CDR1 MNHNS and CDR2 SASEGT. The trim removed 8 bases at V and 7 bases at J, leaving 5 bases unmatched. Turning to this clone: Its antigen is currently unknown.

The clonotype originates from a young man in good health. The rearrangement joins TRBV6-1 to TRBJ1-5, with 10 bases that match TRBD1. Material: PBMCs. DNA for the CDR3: TGTGCCAGCGGGGACAGGGGACGACAGCCCCAGCATTTT. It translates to CASGDRGRQPQHF.